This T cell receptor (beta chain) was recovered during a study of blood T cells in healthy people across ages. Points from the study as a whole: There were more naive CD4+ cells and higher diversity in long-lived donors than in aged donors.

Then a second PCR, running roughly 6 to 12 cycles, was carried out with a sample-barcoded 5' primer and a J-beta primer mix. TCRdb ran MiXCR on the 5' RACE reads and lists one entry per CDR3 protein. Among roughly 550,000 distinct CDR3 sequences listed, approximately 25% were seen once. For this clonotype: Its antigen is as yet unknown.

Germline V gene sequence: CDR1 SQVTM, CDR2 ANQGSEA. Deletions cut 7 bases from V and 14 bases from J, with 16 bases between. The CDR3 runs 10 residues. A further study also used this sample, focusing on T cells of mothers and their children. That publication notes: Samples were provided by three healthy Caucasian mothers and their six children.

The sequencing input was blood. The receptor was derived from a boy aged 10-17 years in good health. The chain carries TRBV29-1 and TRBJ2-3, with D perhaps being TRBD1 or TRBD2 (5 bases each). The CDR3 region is CSARDRGLYF. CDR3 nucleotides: TGCAGCGCCCGGGACCGGGGTCTGTATTTT.